This T cell receptor (beta chain) is drawn from a study of T cell changes during pregnancy in multiple sclerosis (dated by TCRdb to the late 2010s). Some background on the complete study: The study examined how the T cell repertoire changed over the course of pregnancy in women with multiple sclerosis.

Comments on this clone: The antigen it binds to is not known. There are no base qualities to consult, and no much larger clone falls within one base.

The library was produced with the immunoSEQ multiplex PCR assay. TCRdb re-hosts the immuneACCESS table, in-frame sequences only. Its copies lack some clones; in the studies checked, an unresolved V gene accounts for under half of them, and the cause for the rest is not known. In all, the sample holds approximately 60,000 clones, and around 94% of those were seen once. Jointly, the top ten make up around 3.5% of the sample. Sequenced here: CD8+ T cells from peripheral blood mononuclear cells, sampled in the third trimester of pregnancy. The source of this sequence is a female donor with multiple sclerosis, enrolled in a pregnancy study.

The nucleotide sequence is TGCGCCAGCAGCCAAGCGGTGTCTCCGTACGAGCAGTACTTC. The translation is CASSQAVSPYEQYF. The rearrangement joined TRBV4-1 to TRBJ2-7; the D gene is not confidently resolved. CDR3 length: 14 amino acids, cysteine to phenylalanine. The only DNA kept is the CDR3, 42 bases in frame from the first base. According to the germline V gene, CDR1 reads MGHRA and CDR2 reads YSYEKL. V is reduced by 1 base and J by 4 bases, leaving a spacing of 11 bases between them.